The entry below describes one T cell receptor beta chain. V was shortened by 7 bases and J by 7 bases, with 19 bases between the two germline ends. CDR3 size: 14 residues. Germline V gene lookup returns CDR1 LNHDA and CDR2 SQIVND (reference sequence). This entry is derived from a study of blood T cell repertoires in COVID-19. The method was immunoSEQ multiplex PCR; TCRdb's version includes in-frame clones alone and lacks a portion of them. The data show about 200,000 clones, over 75% seen once. The sequence derives from a woman aged 80 or over with acute or convalescent COVID-19. This chain uses TRBV19 with TRBJ1-1; D possibly corresponds to TRBD1 (6 bases). Sequenced input: peripheral blood. The CDR3 reads CASNLWGLVGEAFF. CDR3 nucleotide sequence: TGTGCCAGTAATTTGTGGGGGCTAGTCGGTGAAGCTTTCTTT.